Detailed here is one T cell receptor (beta chain). Antigen specificity is unknown. The junction departs from germline at one end; a sequencing error may be responsible. PCR primers comprised 60 Vbeta and 13 Jbeta primers. Produced via immunoSEQ multiplex PCR; TCRdb's table is partial and in-frame only. Among approximately 150,000 clones, over 60% were seen once, and the ten largest hold more than 3%. The data were taken from a study of cytomegalovirus exposure and HLA in healthy donors. Notes on the study in general: Trimming of TCR beta V- and J-genes showed a link, identified in a later analysis, to a missense DCLRE1C variant. The dataset shows that most TCR sequences were rare, while some public TCRs occurred in many donors. Earlier results showed most TCR beta V segments being productive about 87% or about 30% of the time.

The CDR3 has 15 residues. CDR1 and CDR2 from the germline V gene are SEHNR and FQNEAQ (reference sequence). The sequence was collected from a male donor in good health and CMV-seronegative. Sequencing input: PBMCs. The chain has TRBV7-9 and TRBJ2-1, with TRBD2 matching 7 bases. CDR3 region: CSSSPWVAGGDEQFF. The CDR3 DNA follows: TGTTCCAGCAGCCCCTGGGTAGCGGGCGGTGATGAGCAGTTCTTC.